The entry below describes one T cell receptor (beta chain). Study processing details: Counts of nucleated cells, estimated from reference gene primer amplification, were obtained. Clones were sequenced by immunoSEQ multiplex PCR, and TCRdb holds only the in-frame ones, with some missing. V, J and clone size are taken as reported in that table, and D and trimming were inferred from the DNA itself. Seen here are about half a million clones, over 75% observed once, and the top ten hold roughly 3.2%. Germline V CDR1 and CDR2: MNHEY, SVGAGI. Trimming took 6 bases from V and 5 from J; bases not matched to a gene: 7. There are 15 residues in the CDR3. These data originate in a study of blood T cell repertoires in COVID-19. Study as a whole: Acute and convalescent COVID-19 specimens originated in the United States, Italy and Spain. T cells, B-cell-depleted T cells, or PBMCs provided the cDNA or gDNA that served as material.

This sequence originates from a human donor in a cohort sampled during active COVID-19. What was sequenced was peripheral blood. The gene calls are TRBV6-5 and TRBJ1-2, with 12 bases identical to TRBD1. The CDR3 loop reads CASRGTGGGRYGYTF. DNA for the CDR3: TGTGCCAGCAGGGGGACAGGGGGCGGAAGGTATGGCTACACCTTC.